This T cell receptor beta chain was found in a study of regulatory T cells in long-lasting Graves disease. Time point: newly diagnosed GD, antithyroid drugs for less than 3 months. Generation of the TCR library employed RNA extracted from PBMCs. CDR3 regions were amplified by Arm-PCR using iRepertoire HTBI primers to build TCR beta libraries. Per the authors' pipeline: Identification across samples found 60 to 75 TRBV and approximately 15 TRBJ segments. TCRdb re-derived calls from the multiplex PCR reads in MiXCR, one entry per CDR3 protein. TCRdb's processing, not the authors' own work, is the source of the V and J calls. The repertoire includes 400,000 to 500,000 distinct CDR3 sequences, just under 15% of them detected once, and 16% sits in the top ten. Study findings and constraints: Persistent patients shared more public clonotypes (approximately 2,900) than new patients (just under 1,000). Persistent Graves' patients possessed reduced TCR diversity relative to recently diagnosed ones.

This clonotype showed up just a few times. What it binds is not known. This CDR3 has 14 amino acids. In germline, CDR1 is SGDLS, CDR2 YYNGEE. V was pared by 2 bases and J by 0 bases, with 9 bases between. This same sample was also taken into another study, of T cells in Graves' hyperthyroidism and ophthalmopathy. This second study says: HTBI primers were employed in a first-round RT-PCR of the TCR CDR3.

The clonotype comes from a woman younger than 45 with Graves disease. The sequencing used peripheral blood mononuclear cells (PBMCs), collected at new diagnosis, from a patient treated with antithyroid drugs. The genes are TRBV9 and TRBJ2-7; possibly TRBD2 for D (6 bases). This CDR3 is CASSVRGFSYEQYF. CDR3 DNA sequence: TGTGCCAGCAGCGTCCGGGGGTTCTCCTACGAGCAGTACTTC.